This T cell receptor beta chain was found in a study of beta chain features in type 1 diabetes. Looking at the study overall: In age, gender and cell yields, patients were similar to healthy donors.

The CDR3 is 14 amino acids. V dropped 0 bases and J dropped 7; count of bases not matched to a gene: 0. Germline V gene sequence: CDR1 SGHNT, CDR2 YYREEE (reference sequence). The investigators reverse transcribed all of the isolated RNA, so they sequenced expressed TCRB transcripts. Only in-frame clones appear in the TCRdb table, and some are missing; sequencing was by immunoSEQ multiplex PCR. The sample lists just under 150,000 clones; 8% to 13% were seen once. Averaging about 116 mL, one heparinised blood draw came from each individual donor. This clone occurred a few times. Other DNA sequences in the same sample also yield this CDR3.

Sequenced material: naive CD4+ T cells from blood. This rearrangement joins TRBV5-4 to TRBJ1-6; 8 bases map to TRBD1. This receptor was taken from a man between 18 and 35 years old in good health. CDR3 amino acids: CASSLDRGNSPLHF. CDR3 nucleotides: TGTGCCAGCAGCTTGGACAGGGGGAATTCACCCCTCCACTTT. Drawing the rest from reference TRBV5-4 and TRBJ1-6, the complete variable domain is ETGVTQSPTHLIKTRGQQVTLRCSSQSGHNTVSWYQQALGQGPQFIFQYYREEENGRGNFPPRFSGLQFPNYSSELNVNALELDDSALYLCASSLDRGNSPLHFGNGTRLTVT.